These T cell receptor beta chains were read from a single sample in a study of T cells in localized non-small cell lung cancer. Sequenced by immunoSEQ multiplex PCR; TCRdb stores in-frame clones only, minus some. The sample holds under 55,000 clones, 75% to 95% seen once. Sample: PBMCs, taken before any cancer treatment. All receptors come from a woman aged 35-70 years with stage II lung adenocarcinoma. CDR3s leave out the opening cysteine and the closing phenylalanine or tryptophan.

v_call: TRBV7-9
j_call: TRBJ1-1
cdr3_aa: ASSGRGGPEAF

v_call: TRBV28
j_call: TRBJ2-1
cdr3_aa: ASRGTSRDEQF

v_call: TRBV4-1
j_call: TRBJ2-2
cdr3_aa: ASSQEWEHTGELF

v_call: TRBV5-1
j_call: TRBJ2-5
cdr3_aa: ASSFTASLGETQY

v_call: TRBV5-1
j_call: TRBJ2-1
cdr3_aa: ASSLEGSRGLAVPPSYNEQF

v_call: TRBV11-2
j_call: TRBJ1-2
cdr3_aa: ASSLVLYGAGYGYT

v_call: TRBV29-1
j_call: TRBJ1-2
cdr3_aa: SVGQGAFGGYT

v_call: TRBV5-6
j_call: TRBJ1-5
cdr3_aa: ASSRSPSQPQH

v_call: TRBV9
j_call: TRBJ2-2
cdr3_aa: ASSTTVTGTGELF

v_call: TRBV25-1
j_call: TRBJ1-1
cdr3_aa: ASSDGALEAF

v_call: TRBV4-1
j_call: TRBJ2-1
cdr3_aa: ASSQEGLAGKNEQF

v_call: TRBV9
j_call: TRBJ2-2
cdr3_aa: ASSVDLSGGRVGELF

v_call: TRBV28
j_call: TRBJ1-4
cdr3_aa: ASSLPGQEEEKLF

v_call: TRBV10-2
j_call: TRBJ1-5
cdr3_aa: ASKTGVNQPQH

v_call: TRBV6-1
j_call: TRBJ1-2
cdr3_aa: ASSIDRASYGYT

v_call: TRBV7-2
j_call: TRBJ2-2
cdr3_aa: ASSLGLTNTGELF

v_call: TRBV15
j_call: TRBJ1-5
cdr3_aa: ATSRDPRDTSNQPQH

v_call: TRBV7-2
j_call: TRBJ2-2
cdr3_aa: ASSLASRLNTGELF

v_call: TRBV29-1
j_call: TRBJ2-2
cdr3_aa: SPQGGGPTGELF

v_call: TRBV7-2
j_call: TRBJ2-1
cdr3_aa: ASSLVWRGVADEQF